This TCR beta chain derives from a study of spatial heterogeneity in lung cancer. Study at large: A strong correlation was found between TCR transcript counts in tumor regions and a T cell module score derived from matched bulk RNA-seq. Overall study findings and caveats: Expanded intratumoral alpha and beta TCR counts tracked tumor mutation counts.

CDR1 and CDR2 (germline): MDHEN, SYDVKM. The CDR3 has 14 residues. Trimming removed 2 bases from V and 7 bases from J, with 13 bases in between. Described time point: sample taken at primary tumor resection. TCRdb independently ran MiXCR on the 5' RACE reads; one entry per CDR3 protein. The repertoire holds around 2,000 distinct CDR3 sequences, with roughly 25% as singletons. This clonotype occurred a few times. What it recognizes is unknown. Because the library targeted alpha chains, this beta chain is an off-target read whose size means little. V and J are TRBV28 and TRBJ2-3; TRBD2 might be the D (6 bases). The sequence derives from a male donor with early-stage non-small cell lung cancer. The input for sequencing was lung tumor tissue, taken at surgery. The CDR3 DNA follows: TGTGCCAGCAGTTTAGGGGGACTCCCTAATACGCAGTATTTT. Its protein product is CASSLGGLPNTQYF.